This T cell receptor beta chain was captured in a study of memory CD4+ T cells and cytomegalovirus serostatus. TCRdb's copy holds only in-frame clones and misses some; the assay was immunoSEQ multiplex PCR. The sample has approximately 46,000 clones, 77% seen once; the top ten hold about 0.6%. The sort gate was single viable CD3+CD4+CD8-CD45RO+ cells for memory CD4+ T cells. The length of the CDR3 is 12 residues. V gave up 3 bases and J gave up 4 bases, with 9 bases separating them. Germline V gene data show CDR1 as SQVTM and CDR2 as ANQGSEA. This chain uses TRBV29-1 with TRBJ2-5; D not resolved. The sequenced sample consisted of memory CD4+ T cells from blood. The origin of this receptor is an adult in good health and CMV-seronegative. The CDR3 DNA reads TGCAGCGTTGATTCGGACGCAGAGACCCAGTACTTC. Its translation is CSVDSDAETQYF.